The T cell receptor (beta chain) under discussion was sequenced for a study of identical twins. TCRdb analysed the 5' RACE reads with MiXCR anew, one entry per CDR3 protein. Among some 600,000 distinct CDR3 sequences listed, less than 9% were seen once. This clonotype has a handful of counts. V was trimmed by 6 bases and J by 1 base, leaving 9 bases between them. CDR3 length: 13 residues. This sample also appeared in a second study, on yellow fever vaccine responses in identical twins. As reported in that work: Twins reportedly had a vaccine T cell response that seemed partly convergent, partly personalized.

V and J are TRBV12-3 or TRBV12-4 and TRBJ2-5; D is perhaps TRBD2 (5 bases). The TCR comes from a woman in her late teens or twenties in good health. Sequencing was performed on PBMCs. Here the CDR3 DNA reads TGTGCCAGCAGCCCAACTAGCCAAGAGACCCAGTACTTC. Protein: CASSPTSQETQYF.